This TCR beta chain was obtained from a study of Graves' ophthalmopathy and Graves' hyperthyroidism. The study's findings and limits: Most expanded clonotypes in thyroid above 0.001 frequency also showed up in blood. A 13-signature model separated ophthalmopathy from stable hyperthyroidism, reaching 87.88% sensitivity and roughly 82% specificity cross-validated.

The study amplified TCR beta CDR3 regions using RNA transcripts. RT-PCR with HTBI primers came first, then second-round multiplex PCR. From the multiplex PCR reads, TCRdb called clonotypes with MiXCR, one entry per CDR3 protein. The sample records about 700,000 distinct CDR3 sequences, 35% to 45% being singletons. The germline gives CDR1 ENHRY, CDR2 SYGVKD. The CDR3 is 12 residues long. Turning to this clonotype: Its antigen is unidentified. One junction end disagrees with the germline gene, perhaps due to a read error.

Sequenced material: peripheral blood. This TCR came from an adult man with Graves' ophthalmopathy. V is TRBV10-3 and J is TRBJ1-5; the D is unclear. The CDR3 region is CAISGSEQPQHF. The CDR3, as DNA: TGTGCCATCAGTGGGTCGGAGCAGCCTCAGCATTTT.